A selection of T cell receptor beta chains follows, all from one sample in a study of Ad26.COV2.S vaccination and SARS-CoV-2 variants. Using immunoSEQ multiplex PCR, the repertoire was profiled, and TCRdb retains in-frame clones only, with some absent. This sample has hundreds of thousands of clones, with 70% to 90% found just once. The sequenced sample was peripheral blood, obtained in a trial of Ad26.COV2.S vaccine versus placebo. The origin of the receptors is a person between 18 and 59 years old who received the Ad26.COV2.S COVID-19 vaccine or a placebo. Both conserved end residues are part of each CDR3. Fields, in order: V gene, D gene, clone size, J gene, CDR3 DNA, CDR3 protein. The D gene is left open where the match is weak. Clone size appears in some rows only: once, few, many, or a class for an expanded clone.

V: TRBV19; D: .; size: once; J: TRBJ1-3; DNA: TGTGCCAGTAGTATTGATCGGAGTGCTGGAAACACCATATATTTT; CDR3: CASSIDRSAGNTIYF
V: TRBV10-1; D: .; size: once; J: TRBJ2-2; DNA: TGCGCCAGCACTGGGACTGCGAACACCGGGGAGCTGTTTTTT; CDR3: CASTGTANTGELFF
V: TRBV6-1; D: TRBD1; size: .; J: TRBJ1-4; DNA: TGTGCCAGCAGTGAAGGGGACAGGGCAAGTGAAAAACTGTTTTTT; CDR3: CASSEGDRASEKLFF
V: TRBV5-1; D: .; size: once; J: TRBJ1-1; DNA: TGCGCCAGCAGGCGCAGGGGCGACATGGGATTAGGCACTGAAGCTTTCTTT; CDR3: CASRRRGDMGLGTEAFF
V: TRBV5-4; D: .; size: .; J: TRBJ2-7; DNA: TGTGCCAGCAGTTTTACAGGGTCCTACGAGCAGTACTTC; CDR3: CASSFTGSYEQYF
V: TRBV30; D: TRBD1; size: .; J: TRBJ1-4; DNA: TGTGCCTGGAGTGCGACAGGGGGCGTATTGGAAAAACTGTTTTTT; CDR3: CAWSATGGVLEKLFF
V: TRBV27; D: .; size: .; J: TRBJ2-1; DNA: TGTGCCAGCAGTTTAACGGCGTACCCCTACAATGAGCAGTTCTTC; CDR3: CASSLTAYPYNEQFF
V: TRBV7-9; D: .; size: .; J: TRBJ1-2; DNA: TGTGCCAGCAGCCCCCCCCTTATCGGCTATGGCTACACCTTC; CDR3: CASSPPLIGYGYTF
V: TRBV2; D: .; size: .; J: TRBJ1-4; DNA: TGTGCCAGCAGTGTAGGGGGGGAACTGTTTTTT; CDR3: CASSVGGELFF
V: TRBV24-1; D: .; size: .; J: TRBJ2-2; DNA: TGTGCCACCAGTGTGGCGGGGCTGGTCGGGGAGCTGTTTTTT; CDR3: CATSVAGLVGELFF
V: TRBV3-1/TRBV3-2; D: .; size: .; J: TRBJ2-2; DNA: TGTGCCAGCAGCCAGGACAGAATTTTGGGCACCGGGGAGCTGTTTTTT; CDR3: CASSQDRILGTGELFF
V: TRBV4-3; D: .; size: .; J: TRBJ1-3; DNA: TGCGCCAGCAGCCAAGATCGGGTAGCTGGAAACACCATATATTTT; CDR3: CASSQDRVAGNTIYF
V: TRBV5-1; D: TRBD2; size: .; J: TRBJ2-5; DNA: TGCGCCAGCAGCTTGGCCCAGTCCGGGGGGGGCCAAGAGACCCAGTACTTC; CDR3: CASSLAQSGGGQETQYF
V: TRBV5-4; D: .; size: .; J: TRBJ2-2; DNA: TGTGCCAGCAGCTTGGCTATAAACACCGGGGAGCTGTTTTTT; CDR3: CASSLAINTGELFF
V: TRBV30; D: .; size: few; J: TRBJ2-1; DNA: TGTGCCTGGAGCCTAGTGATTAGCGGACAGCAGTTCTTC; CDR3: CAWSLVISGQQFF
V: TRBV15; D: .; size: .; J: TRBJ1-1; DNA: TGTGCCACCAGCAGAGTGGGGGACGGGGCCGAAGCTTTCTTT; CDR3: CATSRVGDGAEAFF
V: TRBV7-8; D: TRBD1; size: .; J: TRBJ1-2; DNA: TGTGCCAGCAGCTTAGAGAGGACAGGGAACTATGGCTACACCTTC; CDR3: CASSLERTGNYGYTF
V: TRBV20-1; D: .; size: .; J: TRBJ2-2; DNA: TGCAGTGCCCCCTCCACCGGGGAGCTGTTTTTT; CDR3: CSAPSTGELFF
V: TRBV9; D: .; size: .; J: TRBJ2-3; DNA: TGTGCCAGCAGCGTAGGGGCAGCGGGCCGAGGAGATACGCAGTATTTT; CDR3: CASSVGAAGRGDTQYF
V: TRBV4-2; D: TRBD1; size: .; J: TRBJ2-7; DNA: TGTGCCAGCAGCCAAGATAGGGGACAGGGGGCCTACGAGCAGTACTTC; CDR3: CASSQDRGQGAYEQYF
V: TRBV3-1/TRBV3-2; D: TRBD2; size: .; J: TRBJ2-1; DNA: TGTGCCAGCAGCCAAGAAAGAACTAGCGGATCCTACAATGAGCAGTTCTTC; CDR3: CASSQERTSGSYNEQFF
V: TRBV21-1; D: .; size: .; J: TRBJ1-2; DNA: TGTGCCAGCAGCAAAGCGCCTGGCAGGGGCTATGGCTACACCTTC; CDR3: CASSKAPGRGYGYTF
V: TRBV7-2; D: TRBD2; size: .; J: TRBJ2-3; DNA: TGTGCCAGCAGCGTCCAACTAGCGTACGACACAGATACGCAGTATTTT; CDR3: CASSVQLAYDTDTQYF
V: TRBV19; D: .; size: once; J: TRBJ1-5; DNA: TGTGCCAGTAGTATCTTTCGGGAAGAATCGCAGCCCCAGCATTTT; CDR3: CASSIFREESQPQHF
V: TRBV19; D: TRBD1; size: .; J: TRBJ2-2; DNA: TGTGCCAGTACCAACATCCGGACAGGGCGAGACACCGGGGAGCTGTTTTTT; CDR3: CASTNIRTGRDTGELFF
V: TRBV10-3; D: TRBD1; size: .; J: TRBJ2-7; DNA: TGTGCCATCACTGAGACAGGGTCGGAGATACCCTACGAGCAGTACTTC; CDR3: CAITETGSEIPYEQYF
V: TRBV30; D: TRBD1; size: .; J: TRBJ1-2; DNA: TGTGCCTATTCTTCCGGGACAGAATTTTATGGCTACACCTTC; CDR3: CAYSSGTEFYGYTF
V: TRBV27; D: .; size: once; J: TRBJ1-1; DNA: TGTGCCAGCGGTCTCGTGGGGGGGGGCACTGAAGCTTTCTTT; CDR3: CASGLVGGGTEAFF
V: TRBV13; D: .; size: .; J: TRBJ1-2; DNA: TGTGCCAGCAGCTTAGCCCGGACCGTGCAGCGGAACTATGGCTACACCTTC; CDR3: CASSLARTVQRNYGYTF
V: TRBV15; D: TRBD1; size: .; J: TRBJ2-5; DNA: TGTGCCACCAGCAGAGATCCCGGTGGGACAGCCGACGGGGAGACCCAGTACTTC; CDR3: CATSRDPGGTADGETQYF
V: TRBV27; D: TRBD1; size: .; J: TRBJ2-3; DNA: TGTGCCAGCAGTTTCCGGCAGGGGGCAGATACGCAGTATTTT; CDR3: CASSFRQGADTQYF
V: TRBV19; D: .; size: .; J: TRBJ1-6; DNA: TGTGCCAGTAGTATAGATTCCGGGACCTATAATTCACCCCTCCACTTT; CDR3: CASSIDSGTYNSPLHF
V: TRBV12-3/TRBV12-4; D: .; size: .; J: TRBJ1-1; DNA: TGTGCCAGCAGCTGGGGTTATGGTGAAGCTTTCTTT; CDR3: CASSWGYGEAFF
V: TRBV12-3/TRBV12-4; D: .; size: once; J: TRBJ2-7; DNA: TGTGCCAGCAGTTCGCTTTCCTACGAGCAGTACTTC; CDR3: CASSSLSYEQYF
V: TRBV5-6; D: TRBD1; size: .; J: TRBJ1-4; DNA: TGTGCCAGCAGCCTCGTCGGGGTATCAGGGGGGAAAGAAAAACTGTTTTTT; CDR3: CASSLVGVSGGKEKLFF
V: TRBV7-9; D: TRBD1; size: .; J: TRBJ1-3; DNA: TGTGCCAGCAGCCACGCGAAAGGGACAGGAGGCTCTGGAAACACCATATATTTT; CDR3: CASSHAKGTGGSGNTIYF
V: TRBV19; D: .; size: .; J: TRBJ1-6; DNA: TGTGCCAGTAGTAAGACAGACCGCTCCTATAATTCACCCCTCCACTTT; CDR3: CASSKTDRSYNSPLHF
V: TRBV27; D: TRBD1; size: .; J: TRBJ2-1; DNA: TGTGCCAGCAGTCCCCGGACAGGGTTCGACAATGAGCAGTTCTTC; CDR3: CASSPRTGFDNEQFF
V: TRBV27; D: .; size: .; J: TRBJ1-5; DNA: TGTGCCAGCAGTCCACAGGGAGCTGGACAGCCCCAGCATTTT; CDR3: CASSPQGAGQPQHF
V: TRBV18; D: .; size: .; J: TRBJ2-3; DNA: TGTGCCAGCTCACCGGCTAGCCTTCTAGATACGCAGTATTTT; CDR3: CASSPASLLDTQYF
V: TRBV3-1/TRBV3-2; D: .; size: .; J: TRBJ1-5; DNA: TGTGCCAGCAGCCAAGATGCGGGCAATCGGCCCCAGCATTTT; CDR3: CASSQDAGNRPQHF
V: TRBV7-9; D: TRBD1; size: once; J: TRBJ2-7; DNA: TGTGCCAGCAGCCGGGGACAGGGAGCCTACGAGCAGTACTTC; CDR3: CASSRGQGAYEQYF
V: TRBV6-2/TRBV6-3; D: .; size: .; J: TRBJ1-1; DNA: TGTGCCAGCAGCCAGGACCGCCGGGGCACTGAAGCTTTCTTT; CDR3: CASSQDRRGTEAFF